This T cell receptor (beta chain) was retrieved from a study of shared clonotypes between healthy human individuals. Study context: Aged 18 to 49, the donors were a couple of women and a few men.

The CDR3 spans 15 residues. Germline CDR1 is KGHSH and CDR2 is LQKENI. With 3 bases clipped from V and 9 bases from J, the junction kept 9 bases outside the gene matches. Every one of the donors was a Caucasian adult that lived in Nashville, Tennessee. The sample holds many counts of this clone. Sequencing was at deep level. DNA input for the unsorted PBMC replicate PCRs was about 280 ng, 31,000 or so T cell genomes. Libraries were prepared by immunoSEQ multiplex PCR; TCRdb keeps only in-frame clonotypes and omits some of them. The sample has around 500,000 clones, around 78% seen once. The clonotype originates from a middle-aged woman in good health. Some clones in this sample may be carry-over from other donors' samples. This chain connects TRBV18 to TRBJ2-7, with 12 bases that match TRBD1. The source material was PBMCs. As DNA, the CDR3 is TGTGCCAGCTCACCGCCGGGACAGGGGGCCCAGGTGCAGTACTTC. As protein: CASSPPGQGAQVQYF.